The next 6 T cell receptor beta chains were all read from a single sample in a study of read filtering for tumor transcriptome and immune sequencing. The library was built from roughly 400 ng RNA with molecular barcoded adaptors for alpha/delta and beta/gamma chains. TCRdb processed the reads anew with MiXCR; each CDR3 protein has one entry. This sample has approximately 62,000 distinct CDR3 sequences, with about 19% found just once. Sequenced: a population of CD138-negative cells sorted from bone marrow. The origin of the receptors is a donor at least 40 years old with multiple myeloma.

This clonotype occurred many times. In DNA form, the CDR3 reads TGCAGTGCTAGATACGGGAGCACAGATACGCAGTATTTT. This encodes CSARYGSTDTQYF. The chain is built from TRBV20-1 and TRBJ2-3; no clear D gene. The CDR3 consists of 13 residues. CDR1 DFQATT and CDR2 SNEGSKA come from the germline V gene (reference sequence). V gave up 2 bases and J gave up 0 bases, with 6 bases separating them.

Turning to this clonotype: Germline is not matched at one junction end, which may reflect a read error. The chain carries TRBV7-7 and TRBJ2-1; D remains ambiguous. Germline values: CDR1 SSHAT, CDR2 FNYEAQ (reference sequence). The CDR3 has 15 residues. CDR3 nucleotides: TGTGCTAGCAGCTTAGAGGCGAGAGTCCCCAATGAGCAGTTCTTC. Its translation: CASSLEARVPNEQFF.

For this clonotype: Possible read error: a much larger clone is one base away. The CDR3: CDSSENADSYGYTF. CDR3 nucleotide sequence: TGTGACAGCAGCGAGAACGCGGACAGCTATGGCTACACCTTC. V gene TRBV28 combines with J gene TRBJ1-2; perhaps TRBD1 as D (6 bases). Germline loops: CDR1 MDHEN, CDR2 SYDVKM. CDR3 size: 14 residues.

This clonotype was seen ten or more times. J is TRBJ2-2 and V is TRBV20-1; 14 nucleotides agree with TRBD2. Germline CDR1 and CDR2: DFQATT and SNEGSKA (reference sequence). V gave up 6 bases and J gave up 6 bases; unmatched junction bases: 9. This CDR3 is built from 16 residues. CDR3 residues: CSAPIATSGRAGELFF. As DNA, the CDR3 is TGCAGTGCACCCATCGCGACTAGCGGGAGGGCCGGGGAGCTGTTTTTT.

This clonotype has ten or more counts. This chain uses TRBV7-2 with TRBJ1-1; D remains unclear. Per the germline V gene, CDR1 is SGHTA and CDR2 is FQGNSA. V was clipped by 6 bases and J by 0 bases, with 8 bases between them. This CDR3 has 13 residues. The CDR3 region is CASRWDLNTEAFF. CDR3 bases: TGTGCCAGCAGATGGGATTTGAACACTGAAGCTTTCTTT. Full variable domain (missing parts from reference TRBV7-2 and TRBJ1-1): GAGVSQSPSNKVTEKGKDVELRCDPISGHTALYWYRQSLGQGLEFLIYFQGNSAPDKSGLPSDRFSAERTGGSVSTLTIQRTQQEDSAVYLCASRWDLNTEAFFGQGTRLTVV.

Ten or more counts support this clonotype. The V call is TRBV5-1, the J call TRBJ2-1; TRBD1 agrees at 11 bases. Unmatched junction bases numbered 7, after V lost 1 base and J lost 10 bases. The germline V gene has CDR1 SGHRS and CDR2 YFSETQ. The CDR3 runs 15 residues. The chain's CDR3 is CASSLSGQGALEQFF. Here the CDR3 DNA reads TGCGCCAGCAGCTTGAGTGGACAGGGGGCTTTAGAGCAGTTCTTC.